This T cell receptor beta chain came from a study of T cells in Graves' hyperthyroidism and ophthalmopathy (dated by TCRdb to about 2019). With respect to the entire study: To identify TCR V-J signatures that set the groups apart, the researchers used a discovery cohort of 100 patients, made up of around 40 with Graves' ophthalmopathy and 57 with stable Graves' hyperthyroidism. Whether ophthalmopathy could be predicted prospectively was tested in an independent validation cohort made up of approximately 19 hyperthyroidism patients plus 17 patients who later progressed to ophthalmopathy. The approximately 100 discovery patients were randomly split 7:3 into training and test sets. The study also compared thyroid tissue and blood T-cell repertoires from several Graves' hyperthyroidism patients. Following sampling, methimazole starting at 30 mg daily was given to hyperthyroidism patients, and high-dose intravenous methylprednisolone was given to ophthalmopathy patients. TCR Vbeta CDR3 sequencing of 120 to 150 peripheral blood samples (roughly 43 ophthalmopathy, over 70 hyperthyroidism and roughly 17 progressor patients) is reported in the paper. Summary of the overall study and its limitations: Most expanded thyroid clonotypes (frequency above 0.001) were also detected in blood, suggesting blood repertoires may reflect thyroid immune responses. A model built on a 13 V-J signature distinguished ophthalmopathy from stable hyperthyroidism, reaching about 88% sensitivity and around 82% specificity in cross-validation and 80%/75% in testing. During validation, the model predicted progression to ophthalmopathy a median of about 6.3 months ahead of onset, with just under 71% sensitivity and 72% to 80% specificity. Sample size was not statistically predetermined, and blinding of investigators to group allocation was not performed.

Including cysteine and phenylalanine, the CDR3 has 16 amino acids. Only CDR3 DNA remains: 48 bases, in frame from the first base. From the germline V gene (reference sequence), CDR1 is LNHDA and CDR2 is SQIVND. V gives up 6 bases and J gives up 0 bases, and the segment between their germline ends measures 15 bases. Patients with uncontrolled infections, other autoimmune diseases, pregnancy or lactation were excluded. Diagnoses were established on the basis of clinical symptoms, serum thyroxine and TRAb, thyroid ultrasound, and orbital computed tomography. Total RNA was extracted using Trizol reagent, and RNA quality was assessed on an Agilent 2100 Bioanalyzer. This clonotype was detected a few times. The antigen it binds to is not known. No base-level quality is on record; no much larger clone is a single base apart. TCR beta CDR3 regions were amplified from RNA transcripts. The first round of RT-PCR for the TCR CDR3 was performed with the HTBI primer set and the Qiagen OneStep RT-PCR kit. Libraries were constructed in a second round of multiplex PCR, after which size selection and purification were carried out. The libraries were sequenced on an Illumina HiSeq2000 using paired-end 100 bp reads. The study's own analysis went as follows. SOAPnuke was used to process the raw data, removing reads that contained adapters or uncalled bases, had a mean Phred below 15, or lacked an exact match to the constant primer or identifier. High-quality paired reads were merged using COPE v1.2.5, and each unique nucleotide sequence was defined as a clonotype. MiTCR v1.1 was used to align clonotypes to the IMGT TRBV, TRBD and TRBJ reference segments. The analysis was restricted to V-J combinations with a frequency above 0.0001, which together covered 99% to 99.2% of the repertoires. A TCS score was defined as the ratio of F50 (clonal expansion) to E x V (chaos), with BLOSUM62-based TCRdist applied between CDR3 peptides within each V-J. Welch's t-statistics and random forest reduced 514 V-J features to 10 to 15, which were used in a naive Bayes classifier (R e1071). The Morisita-Horn index was used to measure how similar the thyroid and blood repertoires were. TCRdb took the public reads, trimmed them with fastp at Q25, ran MiXCR for clone calling and kept in-frame beta chains. Here each entry gathers all rows of one CDR3 protein and keeps the most common genes and DNA. The V and J calls and clone size are TCRdb's, not the authors'. The sample table holds around 600,000 distinct CDR3 sequences, of which roughly 46% were seen once. The ten largest account for less than 9% of the sample.

The receptor's source is an adult man with Graves' disease, either hyperthyroidism or ophthalmopathy (not recorded which). The receptor chain draws on TRBV19 and TRBJ1-3, with the D segment identity uncertain. The sequenced sample consisted of peripheral blood or thyroid tissue (not recorded which). The bases read TGTGCCAGTAGCAGGCAGGCACAGAGCTCTGGAAACACCATATATTTT. Its protein reads: CASSRQAQSSGNTIYF.